Presented here are 17 T cell receptor beta chains from one specimen sequenced in a study of T cells expressing NK-cell markers. No DNA is given; TCRdb re-called the 5' RACE reads and lists each CDR3 protein once. This sample's table has about 260,000 distinct CDR3 sequences. Sequencing used blood T cells: a sorted CD56 or NKG2C T cell subset, CD4+ or CD8+ T cells, or bulk PBMC T cells (not recorded which). These receptors came from a woman aged 18 to 75 in good health.

The chain is built from TRBV12-3 or TRBV12-4 and TRBJ2-2; TCRdb designates TRBD1, a call that cannot be tested without DNA. The CDR3 runs to 15 residues. CDR3 region: CASSSQGQVTGELFF.

This chain uses TRBV12-3 or TRBV12-4 with TRBJ1-3. This CDR3 is built from 12 residues. This CDR3 is CASSLSGNTIYF.

The V gene is TRBV4-2, the J gene TRBJ2-1; TCRdb outputs TRBD2, but without DNA this stays unchecked. The CDR3 contains 12 residues. Germline assignment: CDR1 LGHNA and CDR2 YNFKEQ. The CDR3 is CASSQVGGEQFF.

The chain has TRBV20-1 and TRBJ1-6; TCRdb gives TRBD1 as the D gene, but with no DNA this cannot be confirmed. CDR1 is DFQATT and CDR2 is SNEGSKA in the germline V gene (reference sequence). The CDR3 covers 15 residues. CDR3 sequence reads: CSARPPGQDNSPLHF.

The chain has TRBV12-3 or TRBV12-4 and TRBJ2-1. This CDR3 contains 13 residues. CDR3 region: CASSFFGANEQFF.

This chain links TRBV9 with TRBJ2-2; the D call from TCRdb, TRBD1, cannot be confirmed without DNA. Germline V gives CDR1 SGDLS, CDR2 YYNGEE. CDR3 size: 17 residues. CDR3 residues: CASSVVAQGAYTGELFF.

The rearrangement uses TRBV20-1 and TRBJ1-5. The CDR3 loop spans 13 amino acids. The germline CDR1 and CDR2 sequences are DFQATT and SNEGSKA (reference sequence). CDR3 region: CSASVGGDQPQHF.

The chain carries TRBV20-1 and TRBJ1-2; TCRdb's assignment of TRBD1 cannot be checked, as there is no DNA. Germline CDR1 and CDR2: DFQATT and SNEGSKA (reference sequence). The CDR3 is 13 residues long. The CDR3 sequence is CSARGARGYGYTF.

CDR3 loop: CASSPRTESTDTQYF. V usage is TRBV5-1 and J usage is TRBJ2-3; no DNA is available, so the TRBD2 call from TCRdb remains unchecked. The germline V gene encodes CDR1 SGHRS and CDR2 YFSETQ. The CDR3 is 15 amino acids.

The chain recombines TRBV27 with TRBJ1-5; TCRdb outputs TRBD1, but without DNA this stays unchecked. CDR3 length: 15 residues. The germline gives CDR1 MNHEY, CDR2 SMNVEV (reference sequence). CDR3 sequence: CASSFGGNGNQPQHF.

V is TRBV10-3 and J is TRBJ1-4; the TCRdb D gene call, TRBD1, has no DNA to confirm it. The CDR3 is made up of 15 amino acids. Germline loops: CDR1 ENHRY, CDR2 SYGVKD. The CDR3 loop is CAISAAGTGDEKLFF.

The chain carries TRBV5-1 and TRBJ1-6. The CDR3 has 13 amino acids. Germline loops: CDR1 SGHRS, CDR2 YFSETQ. The chain's CDR3 is CASSLLDNSPLHF.

The V gene is TRBV6-2 or TRBV6-3, the J gene TRBJ2-6; TCRdb gives TRBD1 as the D gene, but with no DNA this cannot be confirmed. The germline gives CDR1 MNHEY, CDR2 SVGEGT. This CDR3 region has 19 residues. CDR3 region: CASSYSVSQGAAGANVLTF.

The chain recombines TRBV19 with TRBJ2-1; TCRdb designates TRBD2, a call that cannot be tested without DNA. CDR3 size: 19 residues. Germline lookup yields CDR1 LNHDA and CDR2 SQIVND (reference sequence). CDR3 region: CASTQTAGRQSRDINEQFF. Full variable domain (rest looked up from reference TRBV19 and TRBJ2-1): DGGITQSPKYLFRKEGQNVTLSCEQNLNHDAMYWYRQDPGQGLRLIYYSQIVNDFQKGDIAEGYSVSREKKESFPLTVTSAQKNPTAFYLCASTQTAGRQSRDINEQFFGPGTRLTVL.

This chain uses TRBV3-1 with TRBJ1-2. The germline V gene has CDR1 LGHDT and CDR2 YNNKEL (reference sequence). CDR3 size: 15 residues. The CDR3 sequence is CASSQVVNLVYGYTF.

This chain links TRBV20-1 with TRBJ2-5. This CDR3 comprises 11 residues. The germline CDR1 and CDR2 sequences are DFQATT and SNEGSKA (reference sequence). The CDR3 sequence: CSARGRETQYF.

CDR3 sequence: CAISESPPGLAGVGNIQYF. V is TRBV10-3 and J is TRBJ2-4; TCRdb designates TRBD2, a call that cannot be tested without DNA. This CDR3 comprises 19 residues. The germline CDR1 and CDR2 sequences are ENHRY and SYGVKD.